This T cell receptor beta chain is drawn from a study of blood T cells in healthy people across ages. V gave up 0 bases and J gave up 4 bases, with 13 bases separating them. Germline V gene data show CDR1 as GTSNPN and CDR2 as SVGIG (reference sequence). CDR3 size: 14 residues. Through a sample-barcoded 5' primer and a J-beta primer mix, a second PCR was run for about 6 to 11 cycles. TCRdb recomputed calls from the 5' RACE reads with MiXCR, one row per CDR3 protein. The sample carries about 670,000 distinct CDR3 sequences, 40% to 45% recorded once. V is TRBV30 and J is TRBJ2-7; D is unclear. The receptor was isolated from a man at least 80 years old in good health. The specimen sequenced was blood. The CDR3 nucleotides read TGTGCCTGGAGTGTAGGTGGTGGGGTTTACGAGCAGTACTTC. As protein: CAWSVGGGVYEQYF.